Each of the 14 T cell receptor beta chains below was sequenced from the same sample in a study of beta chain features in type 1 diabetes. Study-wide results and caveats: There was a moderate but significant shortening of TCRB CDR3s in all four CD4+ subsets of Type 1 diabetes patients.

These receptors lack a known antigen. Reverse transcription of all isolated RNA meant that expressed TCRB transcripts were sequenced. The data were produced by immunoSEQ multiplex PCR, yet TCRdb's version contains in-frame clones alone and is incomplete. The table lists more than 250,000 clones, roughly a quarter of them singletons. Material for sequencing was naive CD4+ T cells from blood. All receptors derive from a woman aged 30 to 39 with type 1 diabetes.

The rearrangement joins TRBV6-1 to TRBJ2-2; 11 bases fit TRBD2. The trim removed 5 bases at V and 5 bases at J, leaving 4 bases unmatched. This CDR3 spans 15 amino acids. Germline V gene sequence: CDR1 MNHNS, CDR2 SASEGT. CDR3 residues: CASSWASGRTGELFF. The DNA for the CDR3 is TGTGCCAGCAGTTGGGCTAGCGGGAGGACCGGGGAGCTGTTTTTT.

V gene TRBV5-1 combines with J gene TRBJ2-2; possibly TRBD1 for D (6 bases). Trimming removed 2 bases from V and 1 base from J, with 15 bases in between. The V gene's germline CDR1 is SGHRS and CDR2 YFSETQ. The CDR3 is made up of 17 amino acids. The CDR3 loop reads CASSFEQGTVNTGELFF. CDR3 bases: TGCGCCAGCAGCTTCGAGCAGGGGACGGTGAACACCGGGGAGCTGTTTTTT.

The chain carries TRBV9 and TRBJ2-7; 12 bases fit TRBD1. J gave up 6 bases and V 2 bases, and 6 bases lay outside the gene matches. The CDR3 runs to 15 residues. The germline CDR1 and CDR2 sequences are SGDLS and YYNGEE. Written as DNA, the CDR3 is TGTGCCAGCAGCGTCACCGGGACAGGGGGCGGCGAGCAGTACTTC. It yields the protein CASSVTGTGGGEQYF.

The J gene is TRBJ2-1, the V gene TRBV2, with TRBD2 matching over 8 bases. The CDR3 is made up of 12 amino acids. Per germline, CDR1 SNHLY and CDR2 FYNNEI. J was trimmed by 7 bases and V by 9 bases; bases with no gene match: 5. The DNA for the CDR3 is TGTGCCAGTCAAAAGCGGGGGAATGAGCAGTTCTTC. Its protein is CASQKRGNEQFF.

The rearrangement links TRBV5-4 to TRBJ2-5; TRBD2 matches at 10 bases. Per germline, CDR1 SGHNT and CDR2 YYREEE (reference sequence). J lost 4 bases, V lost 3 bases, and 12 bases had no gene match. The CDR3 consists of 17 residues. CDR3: CASSSPGTSERGETQYF. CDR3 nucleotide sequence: TGTGCCAGCAGCTCTCCCGGGACTAGCGAACGAGGAGAGACCCAGTACTTC.

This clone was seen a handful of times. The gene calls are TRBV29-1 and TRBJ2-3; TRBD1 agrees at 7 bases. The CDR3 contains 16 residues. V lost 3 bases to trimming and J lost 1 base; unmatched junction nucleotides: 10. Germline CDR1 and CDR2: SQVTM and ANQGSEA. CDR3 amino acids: CSVDGQGQGGTDTQYF. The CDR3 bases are TGCAGCGTTGACGGCCAGGGCCAGGGGGGCACAGATACGCAGTATTTT.

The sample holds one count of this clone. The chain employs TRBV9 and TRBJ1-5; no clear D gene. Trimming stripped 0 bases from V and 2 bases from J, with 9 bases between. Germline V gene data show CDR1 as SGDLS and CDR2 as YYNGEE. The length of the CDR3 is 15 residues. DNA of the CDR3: TGTGCCAGCAGCGTAGGTCCCGAGGGCAATCAGCCCCAGCATTTT. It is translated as CASSVGPEGNQPQHF.

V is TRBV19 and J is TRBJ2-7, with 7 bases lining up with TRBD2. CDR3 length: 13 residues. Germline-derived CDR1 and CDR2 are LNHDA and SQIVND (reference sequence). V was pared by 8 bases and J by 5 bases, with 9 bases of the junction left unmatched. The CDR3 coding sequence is TGTGCCAGTCGTCGGGACTACGCTGACGAGCAGTACTTC. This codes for CASRRDYADEQYF.

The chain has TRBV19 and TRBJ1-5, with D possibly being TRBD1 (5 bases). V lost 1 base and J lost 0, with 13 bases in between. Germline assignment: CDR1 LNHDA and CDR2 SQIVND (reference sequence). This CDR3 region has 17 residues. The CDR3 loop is CASSIAQGSTSNQPQHF. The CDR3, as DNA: TGTGCCAGTAGTATAGCCCAGGGATCAACTAGCAATCAGCCCCAGCATTTT. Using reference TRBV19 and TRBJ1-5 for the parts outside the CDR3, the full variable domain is DGGITQSPKYLFRKEGQNVTLSCEQNLNHDAMYWYRQDPGQGLRLIYYSQIVNDFQKGDIAEGYSVSREKKESFPLTVTSAQKNPTAFYLCASSIAQGSTSNQPQHFGDGTRLSIL.

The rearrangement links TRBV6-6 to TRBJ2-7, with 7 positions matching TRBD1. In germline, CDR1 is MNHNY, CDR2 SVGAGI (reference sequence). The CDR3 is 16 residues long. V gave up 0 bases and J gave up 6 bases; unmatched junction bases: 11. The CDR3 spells CASSYSKGAAPLEQYF. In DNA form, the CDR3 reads TGTGCCAGCAGTTACTCTAAGGGGGCGGCCCCTCTCGAGCAGTACTTC.

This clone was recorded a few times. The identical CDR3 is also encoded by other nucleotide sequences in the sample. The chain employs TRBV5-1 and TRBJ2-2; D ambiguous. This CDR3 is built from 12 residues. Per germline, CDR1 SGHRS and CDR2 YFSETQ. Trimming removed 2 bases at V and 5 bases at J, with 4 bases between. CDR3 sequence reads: CASSFLTGELFF. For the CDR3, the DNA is TGCGCCAGCAGCTTTCTTACCGGGGAGCTGTTTTTT.

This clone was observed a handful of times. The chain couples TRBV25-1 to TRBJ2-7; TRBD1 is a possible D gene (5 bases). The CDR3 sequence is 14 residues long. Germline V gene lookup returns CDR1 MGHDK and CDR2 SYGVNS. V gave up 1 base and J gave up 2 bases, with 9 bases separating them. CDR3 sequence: CASSEFVGAYEQYF. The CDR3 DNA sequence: TGTGCCAGCAGTGAATTTGTAGGGGCCTACGAGCAGTACTTC.

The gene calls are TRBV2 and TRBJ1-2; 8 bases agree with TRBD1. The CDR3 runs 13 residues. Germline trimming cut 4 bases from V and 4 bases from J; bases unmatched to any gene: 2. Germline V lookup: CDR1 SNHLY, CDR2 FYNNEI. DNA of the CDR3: TGTGCCAGCAGTGGAGACAGGGGCTATGGCTACACCTTC. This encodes CASSGDRGYGYTF.

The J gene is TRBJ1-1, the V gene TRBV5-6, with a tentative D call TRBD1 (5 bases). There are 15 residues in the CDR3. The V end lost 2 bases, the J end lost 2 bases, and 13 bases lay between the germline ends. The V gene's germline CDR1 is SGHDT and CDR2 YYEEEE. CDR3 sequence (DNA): TGTGCCAGCAGCTTATGGCGGGGACTCAACACTGAAGCTTTCTTT. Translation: CASSLWRGLNTEAFF.